These 30 T cell receptor beta chains came from one sample sequenced in a study of cytomegalovirus exposure and HLA in healthy donors. In the PCR, 60 Vbeta and 13 Jbeta primers were used. Profiled with immunoSEQ multiplex PCR; TCRdb holds only in-frame clones, not every one. Of approximately 200,000 clones in the sample, approximately 79% were seen once. Input material: PBMCs. Receptors were obtained from a girl aged 10 to 17 in good health and CMV-seropositive.

CDR3 DNA: TGTGCCACCAGCAGAGTGGGACAGGGGGGGAACGAGCAGTACTTC. Translating it yields CATSRVGQGGNEQYF. The chain couples TRBV15 to TRBJ2-7; 11 bases line up with TRBD1. This CDR3 region has 15 residues. V dropped 1 base and J dropped 5; count of bases not matched to a gene: 4. The germline V gene has CDR1 LNHNV and CDR2 YYDKDF (reference sequence).

The chain couples TRBV4-2 to TRBJ2-7; the D gene is possibly TRBD1 (5 bases). Germline V CDR1 and CDR2: LGHNA, YNFKEQ. The V and J ends lost 3 bases and 4 bases respectively, with 7 bases between them. The CDR3 totals 12 residues. CDR3 in amino acids: CASSQGPYEQYF. The CDR3 bases are TGTGCCAGCAGCCAGGGGCCTTACGAGCAGTACTTC.

This clone was seen only a few times. The J gene is TRBJ1-1, the V gene TRBV5-4; 9 nucleotides match TRBD1. Germline V lookup: CDR1 SGHNT, CDR2 YYREEE (reference sequence). V gave up 0 bases and J gave up 0 bases; unmatched junction bases: 0. The CDR3 totals 15 residues. CDR3 residues: CASSLGQGVNTEAFF. The CDR3 bases are TGTGCCAGCAGCTTGGGACAGGGGGTGAACACTGAAGCTTTCTTT.

This clone was counted only a few times. The chain couples TRBV2 to TRBJ1-2; tentatively, D is TRBD1 (5 bases). The CDR3 covers 13 residues. V lost 3 bases and J 5 bases, leaving 10 bases between the germline ends. CDR1 and CDR2 (germline): SNHLY, FYNNEI. The CDR3 DNA reads TGTGCCAGCAGTGAGGCGGGGGGGTATGGCTACACCTTC. It translates to CASSEAGGYGYTF.

The genes are TRBV6-6 and TRBJ1-4; TRBD1 matches 9 bases. The CDR3 spans 15 residues. Germline CDR1 and CDR2: MNHNY and SVGAGI (reference sequence). Losses at the gene ends were 7 bases for V and 8 bases for J; bases not matched to a gene: 11. As DNA, the CDR3 is TGTGCCAGCATTAAACCGGGACAGGGCTTCGAAAAACTGTTTTTT. Translated: CASIKPGQGFEKLFF.

This clone was seen a single time. V gene TRBV6-6 combines with J gene TRBJ2-7; 14 nucleotides align to TRBD2. The V and J ends lost 5 bases and 2 bases, in that order; junction bases with no gene match: 5. The CDR3 has 16 residues. CDR1 is MNHNY and CDR2 is SVGAGI in the germline V gene (reference sequence). CDR3 nucleotides: TGTGCCAGCAGTGGGGGACTAGCGGGGGCGACCTACGAGCAGTACTTC. Encoded protein: CASSGGLAGATYEQYF.

The chain recombines TRBV7-9 with TRBJ2-3, with D tentatively TRBD1 (6 bases). The V gene's germline CDR1 is SEHNR and CDR2 FQNEAQ (reference sequence). The CDR3 has 18 amino acids. V was pared by 5 bases and J by 2 bases, with 23 bases between. CDR3 residues: CASSPDLAGDGDTDTQYF. The CDR3 DNA reads as TGTGCCAGCAGCCCCGACCTCGCAGGGGATGGAGACACAGATACGCAGTATTTT.

The chain combines TRBV5-4 with TRBJ2-7, with 11 bases fitting TRBD2. In germline, CDR1 is SGHNT, CDR2 YYREEE (reference sequence). This CDR3 has 18 residues. V was pared by 0 bases and J by 0 bases, with 8 bases of the junction left unmatched. DNA for the CDR3: TGTGCCAGCAGCTTGGGGCTAGCGGGGGGTTCCAGCTCCTACGAGCAGTACTTC. This translates into CASSLGLAGGSSSYEQYF.

This clone was recorded only once. The chain links TRBV6-1 to TRBJ1-5; 7 bases match TRBD1. Germline V lookup: CDR1 MNHNS, CDR2 SASEGT. The CDR3 totals 14 residues. Trimming took 1 base from V and 4 from J; bases not matched to a gene: 1. CDR3 DNA: TGTGCCAGCAGTGAAGACAGGGGTAATCAGCCCCAGCATTTT. This gives the protein CASSEDRGNQPQHF.

CDR3 sequence reads: CATMSSGGVGTQYF. CDR3 nucleotide sequence: TGTGCCACGATGTCTAGCGGGGGGGTAGGGACGCAGTATTTT. The V call is TRBV19, the J call TRBJ2-3; 12 nucleotides agree with TRBD2. The germline V gene encodes CDR1 LNHDA and CDR2 SQIVND (reference sequence). The CDR3 has 14 residues. V dropped 10 bases and J dropped 9; count of bases not matched to a gene: 11.

The rearrangement joins TRBV4-1 to TRBJ1-5; no reliable D call. The V and J ends lost 1 base and 7 bases respectively, with 11 bases between them. The CDR3 contains 14 residues. Germline V gives CDR1 MGHRA, CDR2 YSYEKL. The CDR3 DNA reads TGCGCCAGCAGCCAAGCGTTCGGGTACCAGCCCCAGCATTTT. Its protein product is CASSQAFGYQPQHF.

The J gene is TRBJ1-2, the V gene TRBV7-2; 9 nucleotides align to TRBD1. Looked up from germline, CDR1 is SGHTA and CDR2 is FQGNSA. The CDR3 runs 13 residues. V lost 11 bases and J lost 6; bases outside the gene matches: 10. The CDR3 is CAGTGQYMDGYTF. The CDR3, as DNA: TGTGCCGGGACAGGGCAGTATATGGATGGCTACACCTTC. Full variable domain (rest looked up from reference TRBV7-2 and TRBJ1-2): GAGVSQSPSNKVTEKGKDVELRCDPISGHTALYWYRQSLGQGLEFLIYFQGNSAPDKSGLPSDRFSAERTGGSVSTLTIQRTQQEDSAVYLCAGTGQYMDGYTFGSGTRLTVV.

The chain links TRBV14 to TRBJ1-1; maybe TRBD1 (5 bases). The ends were cut back, 0 bases at V and 6 bases at J, with 20 bases in the middle. Germline lookup yields CDR1 SGHDN and CDR2 FVKESK. The CDR3 length is 17 residues. CDR3 protein: CASSQEWRGSFVPEAFF. The CDR3, as DNA: TGTGCCAGCAGCCAAGAGTGGAGGGGCAGTTTCGTCCCTGAAGCTTTCTTT. The entire variable domain, with the rest obtained from reference TRBV14 and TRBJ1-1, is as follows: EAGVTQFPSHSVIEKGQTVTLRCDPISGHDNLYWYRRVMGKEIKFLLHFVKESKQDESGMPNNRFLAERTGGTYSTLKVQPAELEDSGVYFCASSQEWRGSFVPEAFFGQGTRLTVV.

The chain carries TRBV18 and TRBJ1-2; D possibly corresponds to TRBD1 (5 bases). The CDR3 runs to 14 residues. The ends were cut back, 2 bases at V and 4 bases at J, with 11 bases in the middle. The germline CDR1 and CDR2 sequences are KGHSH and LQKENI. The CDR3 here is CASSPTDTLYGYTF. The CDR3 DNA follows: TGTGCCAGCTCACCAACGGACACGCTCTATGGCTACACCTTC.

The chain carries TRBV27 and TRBJ1-5, with TRBD1 as a possible D gene (6 bases). CDR1 and CDR2 (germline): MNHEY, SMNVEV (reference sequence). This CDR3 is built from 15 residues. V was cut by 3 bases and J by 2 bases, with 11 bases left in between. CDR3 nucleotide sequence: TGTGCCAGCAGTTTCGGCAGGGGTGGCAATCAGCCCCAGCATTTT. It specifies CASSFGRGGNQPQHF.

This rearrangement joins TRBV6-5 to TRBJ2-3; D may be TRBD2 (7 bases). Germline values: CDR1 MNHEY, CDR2 SVGAGI. The CDR3 consists of 15 residues. V lost 5 bases to trimming and J lost 4 bases, with 16 bases between them. CDR3 DNA sequence: TGTGCCAGCAGTCTAAGGGGGGGGGTCGCAGATACGCAGTATTTT. Translation gives CASSLRGGVADTQYF.

The genes are TRBV7-6 and TRBJ1-1; D is unresolved. Germline V lookup: CDR1 SGHVS, CDR2 FNYEAQ. Trimming removed 1 base at V and 1 base at J, with 4 bases between. The CDR3 has 13 residues. CDR3 DNA sequence: TGTGCCAGCAGCTTAGAGCAGAACACTGAAGCTTTCTTT. Protein product: CASSLEQNTEAFF.

This clone came up a few times. The chain couples TRBV10-3 to TRBJ2-7; D is possibly TRBD1 (6 bases). In germline, CDR1 is ENHRY, CDR2 SYGVKD. This CDR3 comprises 13 residues. Trimming stripped 8 bases from V and 3 bases from J, with 14 bases between. The CDR3 sequence is CAILQGIGYEQYF. The DNA of the CDR3 is TGTGCCATCCTCCAGGGGATCGGCTACGAGCAGTACTTC.

The genes are TRBV19 and TRBJ1-5, with D possibly matching TRBD1 (6 bases). The CDR3 is 17 amino acids. Deletions cut 1 base from V and 0 bases from J, with 13 bases between. Germline values: CDR1 LNHDA, CDR2 SQIVND (reference sequence). In nucleotides, the CDR3 is TGTGCCAGTAGTATAGGGGCGGACAGCTATAGCAATCAGCCCCAGCATTTT. Protein: CASSIGADSYSNQPQHF. Full variable domain (missing parts from reference TRBV19 and TRBJ1-5): DGGITQSPKYLFRKEGQNVTLSCEQNLNHDAMYWYRQDPGQGLRLIYYSQIVNDFQKGDIAEGYSVSREKKESFPLTVTSAQKNPTAFYLCASSIGADSYSNQPQHFGDGTRLSIL.

The gene calls are TRBV15 and TRBJ1-1; TRBD1 matches 11 bases. The V and J ends lost 4 bases and 0 bases, in that order; junction bases with no gene match: 13. Germline V gives CDR1 LNHNV, CDR2 YYDKDF (reference sequence). The CDR3 has 19 amino acids. CDR3 coding DNA: TGTGCCACCAGCACGCGGACAGGGGGCGAGTACTCTATGAACACTGAAGCTTTCTTT. Amino acid sequence: CATSTRTGGEYSMNTEAFF.

The CDR3 region has the DNA TGCGCCAGCATGGAGGACAGGGGGATTGAAGCTTTCTTT. Protein product: CASMEDRGIEAFF. The genes are TRBV5-1 and TRBJ1-1, with TRBD1 identical over 10 bases. CDR1 and CDR2 (germline): SGHRS, YFSETQ. CDR3 length: 13 amino acids. Trimming at V came to 6 bases and at J to 7 bases, leaving 6 bases not matched to a gene. The full variable domain, with the rest looked up from reference TRBV5-1 and TRBJ1-1, is KAGVTQTPRYLIKTRGQQVTLSCSPISGHRSVSWYQQTPGQGLQFLFEYFSETQRNKGNFPGRFSGRQFSNSRSEMNVSTLELGDSALYLCASMEDRGIEAFFGQGTRLTVV.

The V gene is TRBV19, the J gene TRBJ2-5; 9 bases line up with TRBD1. CDR3 length equals 14 residues. Germline assignment: CDR1 LNHDA and CDR2 SQIVND (reference sequence). The junction had 7 bases not matched to a gene; V was cut back by 5 bases and J by 6 bases. The CDR3 sequence: CASSAGQGLQTQYF. The CDR3 DNA is TGTGCCAGTAGTGCGGGACAGGGTCTGCAGACCCAGTACTTC.

The chain uses TRBV19 and TRBJ1-1; D perhaps matches TRBD1 (6 bases). The CDR3 is made up of 14 amino acids. Trimming took off 2 bases at V and 5 bases at J, with 12 bases between the two ends. In germline, CDR1 is LNHDA, CDR2 SQIVND (reference sequence). The CDR3 reads CASSISGAGTEAFF. The CDR3 coding sequence is TGTGCCAGTAGTATATCAGGGGCTGGGACTGAAGCTTTCTTT.

The V gene is TRBV7-8, the J gene TRBJ1-1; no firm D call. This CDR3 contains 14 residues. V lost 2 bases and J 1 base, leaving 8 bases between the germline ends. The germline V gene encodes CDR1 SGHVS and CDR2 FQNEAQ. CDR3 protein: CASSLQRENTEAFF. CDR3 sequence (DNA): TGTGCCAGCAGCTTACAGAGGGAGAACACTGAAGCTTTCTTT.

There are a few counts of this clone. V gene TRBV4-1 combines with J gene TRBJ1-2, with D perhaps TRBD1 (6 bases). Trimming left V 3 bases short and J 4 bases short, with 12 bases between. In germline, CDR1 is MGHRA, CDR2 YSYEKL. The CDR3 covers 14 residues. CDR3 DNA sequence: TGCGCCAGCAGCCATGCAGGGGCGGGCTATGGCTACACCTTC. This translates into CASSHAGAGYGYTF.

This chain uses TRBV7-9 with TRBJ1-1; TRBD1 is a possible D gene (6 bases). Trimming removed 5 bases at V and 0 bases at J, with 13 bases between. The germline gives CDR1 SEHNR, CDR2 FQNEAQ (reference sequence). The CDR3 covers 15 residues. The CDR3 nucleotides are TGTGCCAGCAGCCCAAGGGGGACAATGAACACTGAAGCTTTCTTT. Translated, it gives CASSPRGTMNTEAFF.

This clone has only a few counts. The chain uses TRBV5-1 and TRBJ1-1; the D gene is possibly TRBD1 (6 bases). CDR3 length: 14 residues. Germline values: CDR1 SGHRS, CDR2 YFSETQ. Trimming stripped 4 bases from V and 3 bases from J, with 13 bases between. DNA of the CDR3: TGCGCCAGCAGCCCCCATGGGGGCTACACTGAAGCTTTCTTT. It encodes CASSPHGGYTEAFF.

The chain uses TRBV6-6 and TRBJ1-2, with a weak D call TRBD1 (5 bases). V lost 8 bases and J lost 2, with 12 bases in between. Germline values: CDR1 MNHNY, CDR2 SVGAGI (reference sequence). This CDR3 has 13 residues. The CDR3 region is CASETGGNYGYTF. Here the CDR3 DNA reads TGTGCCAGCGAAACGGGGGGAAACTATGGCTACACCTTC.

The chain couples TRBV6-5 to TRBJ2-7, with 7 bases that match TRBD2. The germline V gene encodes CDR1 MNHEY and CDR2 SVGAGI. The trim removed 5 bases at V and 6 bases at J, leaving 10 bases unmatched. The CDR3 runs to 14 residues. The CDR3 DNA reads TGTGCCAGCAGTCCCCCCCACGGGGGGAGCGAGCAGTACTTC. This gives the protein CASSPPHGGSEQYF.

The rearrangement uses TRBV7-6 and TRBJ1-6; D is unclear. V was cut by 7 bases and J by 9 bases, with 10 bases left in between. Germline CDR1 and CDR2: SGHVS and FNYEAQ. This CDR3 contains 12 residues. CDR3 DNA sequence: TGTGCCAGCACCTCCCCGGGTTCACCCCTCCACTTT. Amino acids: CASTSPGSPLHF. The variable domain in full, with the rest retrieved from reference TRBV7-6 and TRBJ1-6, is GAGVSQSPRYKVTKRGQDVALRCDPISGHVSLYWYRQALGQGPEFLTYFNYEAQQDKSGLPNDRFSAERPEGSISTLTIQRTEQRDSAMYRCASTSPGSPLHFGNGTRLTVT.